This is a list of T cell receptor beta chains from one sample in a study of OX40 agonist ivuxolimab in advanced cancers. Some clones are missing from TCRdb's copy, which holds only in-frame ones; the method was immunoSEQ multiplex PCR. Among about 55,000 clones, 75% to 90% were seen once, and the ten largest hold about 13%. The specimen comprised CD4+ or CD8+ T cells sorted from blood, sampled in a trial of the OX40 agonist ivuxolimab. These receptors were obtained from an adult with an advanced solid tumor such as melanoma, head and neck, liver or kidney cancer. CDR3s include the opening cysteine and the closing phenylalanine or tryptophan. A D gene is named only where the DNA matches it firmly. Clone sizes are given selectively: once, few, many, or a class where the clone is expanded.

TRBV7-6	.	.	TRBJ2-2	TGTGCCAGCAGACTGAACACCGGGGAGCTGTTTTTT	CASRLNTGELFF
TRBV29-1	.	.	TRBJ2-7	TGCAGCGTTCTCGGGACCTTAATCTACGAGCAGTACTTC	CSVLGTLIYEQYF
TRBV6-1	.	.	TRBJ1-1	TGTGCCAGCAGGACGGGACGGATTGGGAACACTGAAGCTTTCTTT	CASRTGRIGNTEAFF
TRBV7-9	TRBD2	.	TRBJ2-5	TGTGCCAGCAGCTTACCCCCAGCGGGGGCACAAGAGACCCAGTACTTC	CASSLPPAGAQETQYF
TRBV19	TRBD1	.	TRBJ2-2	TGTGCCAGTAGTATTTATTCGATACTGGGACAGTCCACCGGGGAGCTGTTTTTT	CASSIYSILGQSTGELFF
TRBV9	TRBD1	.	TRBJ1-5	TGTGCCAGCAGCGTAGCAAGGGACAGGGGAAATCAGCCCCAGCATTTT	CASSVARDRGNQPQHF
TRBV13	.	.	TRBJ2-4	TGTGCCAGCAGCTTATTTACTAGTGGGGGGGCCTTCAACATTCAGTACTTC	CASSLFTSGGAFNIQYF
TRBV9	TRBD1	.	TRBJ2-1	TGTGCCAGCAGCGTAGCCCTAACAGGGGGACCCTCCTACAATGAGCAGTTCTTC	CASSVALTGGPSYNEQFF
TRBV5-6	TRBD1	.	TRBJ2-1	TGTGCCAGCAGCTTGGATTCAGGGGGTGACAATGAGCAGTTCTTC	CASSLDSGGDNEQFF
TRBV9	TRBD1	.	TRBJ1-2	TGTGCCAGCAGCGTAGGGACAGGGGAAGACTATGGCTACACCTTC	CASSVGTGEDYGYTF
TRBV11-1	.	once	TRBJ2-7	TGTGCCAGCAGCCTGGGTCTAGTGGGGGCCTACGAGCAGTACTTC	CASSLGLVGAYEQYF
TRBV19	.	.	TRBJ1-1	TGTGCCACAAAAGAGGGGGTTTTGAACACTGAAGCTTTCTTT	CATKEGVLNTEAFF
TRBV5-4	TRBD1	.	TRBJ1-1	TGTGCCAGCAGCTTGGCCGGGGCCACAGGGGACACTGAAGCTTTCTTT	CASSLAGATGDTEAFF
TRBV5-4	.	.	TRBJ2-7	TGTGCCAGCAGCCCCTGGAACGCCCACGAGCAGTACTTC	CASSPWNAHEQYF
TRBV29-1	TRBD2	.	TRBJ2-5	TGCAGCGTTGAAGGTGCTAGTGGGGGGGGCCAAGAGACCCAGTACTTC	CSVEGASGGGQETQYF
TRBV7-3	.	.	TRBJ2-2	TGTGCCAGCAGCTTAGATGCTAGCCACACCGGGGAGCTGTTTTTT	CASSLDASHTGELFF
TRBV6-6	.	.	TRBJ1-2	TGTGCCAGCAGTTACTTACAGGGTCCTGGCTATGGCTACACCTTC	CASSYLQGPGYGYTF
TRBV4-2	.	.	TRBJ2-7	TGTGCCAGCAGCCTCGAGGGTGGCGAGCAGTACTTC	CASSLEGGEQYF
TRBV4-1	TRBD2	once	TRBJ2-7	TGCGCCAGCAGCCGATTACTGGGGGGGACCTACGAGCAGTACTTC	CASSRLLGGTYEQYF
TRBV13	.	.	TRBJ2-1	TGTGCCAGCAGCGACCAATTGCCGCCTTACAATGAGCAGTTCTTC	CASSDQLPPYNEQFF
TRBV18	.	.	TRBJ1-1	TGTGCCAGCTCACCTGCCGTTCGGGAAGGGGCTGAAGCTTTCTTT	CASSPAVREGAEAFF
TRBV4-1	.	.	TRBJ2-2	TGCGCCAGCAGCTGGACGCAAGAAAACACCGGGGAGCTGTTTTTT	CASSWTQENTGELFF
TRBV21-1	.	.	TRBJ1-5	TGTGCCAGCAGCAAATACAGGGTTAGGGGGCACAATCAGCCCCAGCATTTT	CASSKYRVRGHNQPQHF
TRBV21-1	.	.	TRBJ2-3	TGTGCCAGCAGCGCCCTGGCCGGGACAGGGGGCACAGATACGCAGTATTTT	CASSALAGTGGTDTQYF
TRBV7-9	.	.	TRBJ1-1	TGTGCCAGCAGCCTAAAAGGGGGTATGAACACTGAAGCTTTCTTT	CASSLKGGMNTEAFF
TRBV5-1	.	.	TRBJ2-1	TGCGCCAGCAGCTTGGCCCGAGAGAATGAGCAGTTCTTC	CASSLARENEQFF
TRBV29-1	.	.	TRBJ2-7	TGCAGCGTTGATGGGGAGGGGGTGGAGACCTACGAGCAGTACTTC	CSVDGEGVETYEQYF
TRBV27	.	.	TRBJ1-5	TGTGCCAGCAGTCCTTATAGCAATCAGCCCCAGCATTTT	CASSPYSNQPQHF
TRBV19	TRBD2	.	TRBJ2-1	TGTGCCAGTAGTATAGGGGCTAGCGGGGGCTACAATGAGCAGTTCTTC	CASSIGASGGYNEQFF
TRBV6-5	.	few	TRBJ2-5	TGTGCCAGCAGTGGGTGGGGGGCACAAGAGACCCAGTACTTC	CASSGWGAQETQYF
TRBV15	.	.	TRBJ2-5	TGTGCCACCAGCAGAGATAGGCCCGGCGTATGGGGAGAGACCCAGTACTTC	CATSRDRPGVWGETQYF
TRBV28	TRBD1	.	TRBJ2-1	TGTGCCAGCAGAACATACGGACAGGGCCCGGAGTTCTTC	CASRTYGQGPEFF
TRBV18	.	.	TRBJ2-7	TGTGCCAGCTCGTACACGATAGACTCCTACGAGCAGTACTTC	CASSYTIDSYEQYF
TRBV7-7	.	.	TRBJ2-1	TGTGCTAGCAGCTCCAGGCAGGGAGACTCCTACAATGAGCAGTTCTTC	CASSSRQGDSYNEQFF
TRBV28	.	.	TRBJ1-1	TGTGCCAGCAGTTTGGTGGGTTACACTGAAGCTTTCTTT	CASSLVGYTEAFF
TRBV13	TRBD1	.	TRBJ1-4	TGTGCCAGCAGCTCCTCGGGACAGGGAAGTGAAAAACTGTTTTTT	CASSSSGQGSEKLFF
TRBV7-3	.	few	TRBJ1-1	TGTGCCAGCAGCTTAGGGGAGGGCACTGAAGCTTTCTTT	CASSLGEGTEAFF
TRBV19	.	once	TRBJ2-6	TGTGCCAGTAGTATAGGGCCTGGGGCCAACGTCCTGACTTTC	CASSIGPGANVLTF
TRBV28	TRBD1	.	TRBJ1-2	TGTGCCAGCAGAGAGACAGGGCTGGGCTATGGCTACACCTTC	CASRETGLGYGYTF
TRBV15	.	.	TRBJ2-7	TGTGCCACCAGCAGAGTAGGGAGCTCCTACGAGCAGTACTTC	CATSRVGSSYEQYF
TRBV19	.	.	TRBJ2-2	TGTGCCAGTAGTATGGGGGAGCTGTTTTTT	CASSMGELFF
TRBV27	TRBD1	.	TRBJ1-2	TGTGCCAGCAGTTTAGGCGTCCCTGGGACAGGGAGTGGCTACACCTTC	CASSLGVPGTGSGYTF
TRBV9	.	.	TRBJ2-7	TGTGCCAGCAGCGCCGAGGGGGGTTCCTACGAGCAGTACTTC	CASSAEGGSYEQYF
TRBV19	.	.	TRBJ2-2	TGTGCCAGTAGGTCCAGACAGCTAAACACCGGGGAGCTGTTTTTT	CASRSRQLNTGELFF
TRBV6-1	.	.	TRBJ2-5	TGTGCCAGCAGTGAACTGGTTGGGGGGCCCCAAGAGACCCAGTACTTC	CASSELVGGPQETQYF
TRBV13	.	.	TRBJ1-2	TGTGCCAGCAGCTCGTCTATTGTCGTCACCTTC	CASSSSIVVTF
TRBV5-6	TRBD1	once	TRBJ2-1	TGTGCCAGCAGCCCCCCAGGGGGAAATTACAATGAGCAGTTCTTC	CASSPPGGNYNEQFF
TRBV25-1	.	.	TRBJ2-5	TGTGCCAGCAGTGATACAGACCAAGAGACCCAGTACTTC	CASSDTDQETQYF
TRBV6-5	.	once	TRBJ2-5	TGTGCCAGCAGTTACTCGGAGGCGCCAGAGGAGACCCAGTACTTC	CASSYSEAPEETQYF
TRBV11-1	.	.	TRBJ2-1	TGTGCCAGCAGCTTAACAGGTGAGCAGTTCTTC	CASSLTGEQFF
TRBV7-6	TRBD1	.	TRBJ1-2	TGTGCCAGCAGCAGCTGGACAGGGCTTAACTATGGCTACACCTTC	CASSSWTGLNYGYTF
TRBV5-1	TRBD1	.	TRBJ2-1	TGCGCCAGCACCCGGGACAGGGTGGATGAGCAGTTCTTC	CASTRDRVDEQFF
TRBV5-5	.	.	TRBJ2-1	TGTGCCAGCAGCTTGGTTTGGGAGAGGCCCCATGAGCAGTTCTTC	CASSLVWERPHEQFF
TRBV7-9	.	.	TRBJ1-1	TGTGCCAGCAGCGTCGAGGTGCTTGAAGCTTTCTTT	CASSVEVLEAFF
TRBV4-1	TRBD1	.	TRBJ1-1	TGCGCCAGCAGGACAAGATATCCAGGGGGCACTGAAGCTTTCTTT	CASRTRYPGGTEAFF